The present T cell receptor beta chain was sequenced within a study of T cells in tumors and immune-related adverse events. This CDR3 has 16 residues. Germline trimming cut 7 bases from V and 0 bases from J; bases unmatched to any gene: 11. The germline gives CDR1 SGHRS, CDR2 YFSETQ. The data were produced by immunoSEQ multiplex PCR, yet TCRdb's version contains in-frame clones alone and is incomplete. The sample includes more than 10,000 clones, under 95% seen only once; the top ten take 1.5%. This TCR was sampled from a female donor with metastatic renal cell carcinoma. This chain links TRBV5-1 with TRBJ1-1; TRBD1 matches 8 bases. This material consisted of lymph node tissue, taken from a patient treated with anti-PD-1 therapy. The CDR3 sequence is CASFTSPQGVNTEAFF. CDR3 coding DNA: TGCGCCAGCTTCACCTCACCACAGGGGGTGAACACTGAAGCTTTCTTT.